The clone carrying this T cell receptor beta chain was observed a handful of times. Its antigen is unknown. The sample belongs to a study of T-cell memory formation after mild COVID-19. Study-level information: TCR clusters were mostly confined to one donor each.

The CDR3 is 17 residues long. CDR1 is SGHTA, CDR2 FQGTGA, per germline. J gave up 1 base and V 1 base, and 6 bases lay outside the gene matches. Whole-study findings and limits: Pre-infection memory held some responding clones, suggesting pre-existing cross-reactive T cells responded. CD4+ contracting clones lay mainly in CM and EM, CD8+ ones in EMRA.

Using constant-segment primers, 5'RACE produced TCR alpha and TCR beta cDNA libraries carrying sample barcodes and UMIs. TCRdb reprocessed the 5' RACE reads with MiXCR, giving one entry per CDR3 protein. The sample yields about 400,000 distinct CDR3 sequences, roughly 18% seen once. The TCR comes from a man aged 18-30 years who had mild COVID-19 (a few samples of this study predate the infection). Cell type and time point are not known. The V and J genes are TRBV7-3 and TRBJ2-2; 7 bases are a match to TRBD2. Sequencing was carried out using PBMCs or a T cell subset sorted from them (not recorded which). The CDR3 is CASSLKSASGNTGELFF. The DNA of the CDR3 is TGTGCCAGCAGCTTAAAAAGTGCTAGCGGGAACACCGGGGAGCTGTTTTTT.